This T cell receptor beta chain was captured by sequencing in a study of cytomegalovirus exposure and HLA in healthy donors. Vbeta (60) and Jbeta (13) primers were used in the PCR. TCRdb's table, derived via immunoSEQ multiplex PCR, lists solely in-frame clones and lacks some. The sample shows tens of thousands of clones, around 70% of them seen only once. This TCR was recovered from a woman aged 45-65 years in good health and CMV-seropositive. The material sequenced was PBMCs.

The CDR3 DNA is TGTGCCAGCTCACCAGATTCGCTTGACAGGTATGAGCAGTTCTTC. As protein: CASSPDSLDRYEQFF. The gene calls are TRBV18 and TRBJ2-1; a weak D match, TRBD1 (6 bases). The V end lost 2 bases, the J end lost 8 bases, and 16 bases lay between the germline ends. Germline CDR1 reads KGHSH; CDR2 reads LQKENI. CDR3 length: 15 amino acids.